This TCR beta chain was identified in a study of blood T cell repertoires in COVID-19. In the study overall: Both acute and convalescent COVID-19 samples were obtained from the United States, Italy and Spain.

As originally analysed: Estimated nucleated cell counts came from reference gene primer amplification. Produced via immunoSEQ multiplex PCR; TCRdb's table is partial and in-frame only. D and trimming were read from the DNA, whereas the V and J calls and clone size are those reported in that table. The table lists 200,000 to 250,000 clones, 86% of them singletons. Germline-derived CDR1 and CDR2 are SGHAT and FQNNGV. The germline V and J ends were trimmed by 2 bases and 5 bases, with 18 bases remaining between them. This CDR3 has 17 amino acids. This receptor was obtained from a man aged 50-60 years with acute or convalescent COVID-19. Input material: peripheral blood. V usage is TRBV11-2 and J usage is TRBJ1-4; D unclear. CDR3 nucleotides: TGTGCCAGCAGCTTATCAGTTACAGCCAGATCGAATGAAAAACTGTTTTTT. Amino acids: CASSLSVTARSNEKLFF.